The 18 T cell receptor beta chains below were found in one sample sequenced in a study of shared clonotypes between healthy human individuals. Cells designated naive CD8 were CD45RO-negative and were positively selected for CCR7, with terminally differentiated effector memory CD45RA+ cells excluded. The table came from immunoSEQ multiplex PCR; TCRdb's copy has only in-frame clones and leaves some out. The sample lists approximately 740,000 clones; over 90% were seen once. Sequenced material: naive CD8+ T cells sorted from blood. The receptors derive from a man under 40 in good health.

The CDR3 sequence is CASRSPTLSEQYF. The CDR3 region has the DNA TGTGCCAGCAGGAGCCCAACGTTAAGCGAGCAGTACTTC. This chain uses TRBV27 with TRBJ2-7; D not certain. Looked up from germline, CDR1 is MNHEY and CDR2 is SMNVEV (reference sequence). V was clipped by 6 bases and J by 6 bases, with 15 bases between them. This CDR3 region has 13 residues.

The chain combines TRBV6-5 with TRBJ2-1; 13 positions agree with TRBD2. CDR3 size: 15 residues. Germline trimming cut 6 bases from V and 8 bases from J; bases unmatched to any gene: 7. Germline lookup yields CDR1 MNHEY and CDR2 SVGAGI. This chain's CDR3 is CASRWTSGSLHEQFF. In DNA, the CDR3 is TGTGCCAGCAGGTGGACTAGCGGGAGCCTCCATGAGCAGTTCTTC.

V usage is TRBV27 and J usage is TRBJ2-2; D ambiguous. CDR3 length equals 13 residues. Germline V gene sequence: CDR1 MNHEY, CDR2 SMNVEV (reference sequence). Trimming cost V 1 base and J 4 bases, with 4 bases left between them. CDR3 DNA: TGTGCCAGCAGTTTATGGAGCACCGGGGAGCTGTTTTTT. The encoded protein is CASSLWSTGELFF.

As to this clone: In the same sample, other DNA sequences code for this CDR3. CDR3 coding DNA: TGTGCCAGCAGTTCCGGTAGCTCCTACGAGCAGTACTTC. Residues: CASSSGSSYEQYF. V gene TRBV28 combines with J gene TRBJ2-7, with unresolved D. From germline, CDR1 is MDHEN and CDR2 SYDVKM. This CDR3 is built from 13 residues. Between the trimmed V and J ends, which lost 4 bases and 0 bases, there was a span of 7 bases.

The chain carries TRBV6-5 and TRBJ1-2, with D hard to call. Germline V gene sequence: CDR1 MNHEY, CDR2 SVGAGI. The V and J ends lost 3 bases and 5 bases respectively, with 10 bases between them. The CDR3 has 13 residues. The CDR3 DNA sequence: TGTGCCAGCAGTTATGCTTATGGATATGGCTACACCTTC. Its protein is CASSYAYGYGYTF.

The chain uses TRBV11-2 and TRBJ2-7, with 10 bases lining up with TRBD2. This CDR3 spans 15 amino acids. The V and J ends lost 5 bases and 3 bases, in that order; junction bases with no gene match: 7. CDR1 is SGHAT and CDR2 is FQNNGV in the germline V gene. The CDR3 coding sequence is TGTGCCAGCAGCCCAGGAGCGGGAGGGGTCTACGAGCAGTACTTC. Translated: CASSPGAGGVYEQYF.

Points on this clone: The identical CDR3 is also encoded by other nucleotide sequences in the sample. J is TRBJ2-7 and V is TRBV28; D could derive from TRBD1 or TRBD2 (5 bases each). This CDR3 region has 13 residues. Germline-derived CDR1 and CDR2 are MDHEN and SYDVKM. V was pared by 3 bases and J by 4 bases, with 10 bases between. CDR3 sequence: CASSLRGSYEQYF. The CDR3 coding sequence is TGTGCCAGCAGTTTGAGGGGCTCATACGAGCAGTACTTC. The variable domain in full, completed from reference TRBV28 and TRBJ2-7, reads DVKVTQSSRYLVKRTGEKVFLECVQDMDHENMFWYRQDPGLGLRLIYFSYDVKMKEKGDIPEGYSVSREKKERFSLILESASTNQTSMYLCASSLRGSYEQYFGPGTRLTVT.

This chain links TRBV19 with TRBJ1-2; D is unresolved. Germline CDR1 is LNHDA and CDR2 is SQIVND (reference sequence). Trimming left V 5 bases short and J 2 bases short, with 15 bases between. The CDR3 is 15 residues long. This CDR3 reads CASSAIEWSNYGYTF. The CDR3 region has the DNA TGTGCCAGTAGTGCGATCGAGTGGTCGAACTATGGCTACACCTTC.

This clone was seen once. The chain is built from TRBV29-1 and TRBJ1-1, with no clear D. Germline V gene sequence: CDR1 SQVTM, CDR2 ANQGSEA. CDR3 length: 12 residues. V was shortened by 5 bases and J by 2 bases, with 9 bases between the two germline ends. This chain's CDR3 is CSVPWGNTEAFF. The CDR3 DNA reads TGCAGCGTTCCGTGGGGTAACACTGAAGCTTTCTTT.

The chain uses TRBV5-1 and TRBJ2-1, with TRBD2 matching 12 bases. This CDR3 comprises 17 residues. The germline V gene encodes CDR1 SGHRS and CDR2 YFSETQ. With V trimmed by 3 bases and J by 0 bases, 4 bases remained unmatched. CDR3 DNA sequence: TGCGCCAGCAGCTCTATGACTAGCGGGAGCTCCTACAATGAGCAGTTCTTC. It specifies CASSSMTSGSSYNEQFF.

The CDR3 protein is CASSPYPGPAAGYTF. CDR3 sequence (DNA): TGTGCCAGCAGCCCCTACCCTGGTCCGGCAGCTGGCTACACCTTC. The chain is built from TRBV7-9 and TRBJ1-2, with D unresolved. V shed 5 bases and J shed 7 bases, with 20 bases lying between them. The germline CDR1 and CDR2 sequences are SEHNR and FQNEAQ (reference sequence). The CDR3 runs to 15 residues.

V and J are TRBV19 and TRBJ2-1; 9 bases line up with TRBD2. This CDR3 has 15 amino acids. The germline gives CDR1 LNHDA, CDR2 SQIVND (reference sequence). J lost 2 bases, V lost 3 bases, and 2 bases had no gene match. The CDR3 region has the DNA TGTGCCAGTAGTATTCGACTAGCGGCCTACAATGAGCAGTTCTTC. It specifies CASSIRLAAYNEQFF. The variable domain in full, with the rest retrieved from reference TRBV19 and TRBJ2-1, is DGGITQSPKYLFRKEGQNVTLSCEQNLNHDAMYWYRQDPGQGLRLIYYSQIVNDFQKGDIAEGYSVSREKKESFPLTVTSAQKNPTAFYLCASSIRLAAYNEQFFGPGTRLTVL.

The chain joins TRBV7-9 to TRBJ2-1, with D perhaps matching TRBD2 (5 bases). Trimming removed 1 base at V and 6 bases at J, with 16 bases between. The V gene's germline CDR1 is SEHNR and CDR2 FQNEAQ (reference sequence). The CDR3 sequence is 16 residues long. CDR3 coding DNA: TGTGCCAGCAGCTTAGAAGGTGGGAGATCGGGCAATGAGCAGTTCTTC. Its translation: CASSLEGGRSGNEQFF.

V and J are TRBV5-6 and TRBJ1-5, with D unresolved. The length of the CDR3 is 15 residues. V was cut by 0 bases and J by 4 bases, with 11 bases left in between. Germline CDR1 and CDR2: SGHDT and YYEEEE. CDR3: CASSLGLTKNQPQHF. CDR3 DNA sequence: TGTGCCAGCAGCTTGGGGCTCACAAAGAATCAGCCCCAGCATTTT.

The chain uses TRBV7-6 and TRBJ2-7; TRBD2 aligns across 13 bases. In germline, CDR1 is SGHVS, CDR2 FNYEAQ. The CDR3 is 14 residues long. V gave up 5 bases and J gave up 3 bases; unmatched junction bases: 1. CDR3 in DNA: TGTGCCAGCAGCCGGACTAGCGGGAGCTACGAGCAGTACTTC. Translation: CASSRTSGSYEQYF. The full variable domain, completed using reference TRBV7-6 and TRBJ2-7, is GAGVSQSPRYKVTKRGQDVALRCDPISGHVSLYWYRQALGQGPEFLTYFNYEAQQDKSGLPNDRFSAERPEGSISTLTIQRTEQRDSAMYRCASSRTSGSYEQYFGPGTRLTVT.

The count of this clone is one. The gene calls are TRBV5-1 and TRBJ2-5; TRBD2 is a possible D gene (5 bases). Trimming removed 4 bases from V and 5 bases from J, with 15 bases in between. Germline CDR1 is SGHRS and CDR2 is YFSETQ. The CDR3 runs 14 residues. Written as DNA, the CDR3 is TGCGCCAGCAGCACGGGAACGGAAGAGGAGACCCAGTACTTC. Amino acids: CASSTGTEEETQYF.

This clone was detected only a few times. This chain uses TRBV28 with TRBJ2-7, with a weak D call TRBD2 (5 bases). The CDR3 has 15 amino acids. Trimming shortened V by 0 bases and J by 0 bases, and 9 bases separated the two germline ends. Germline V gene lookup returns CDR1 MDHEN and CDR2 SYDVKM. This chain's CDR3 is CASSLWSGSSYEQYF. For the CDR3, the DNA is TGTGCCAGCAGTTTATGGTCGGGGAGCTCCTACGAGCAGTACTTC.

V gene TRBV7-2 combines with J gene TRBJ2-3; possible D gene TRBD1, 6 bases. The CDR3 has 17 amino acids. From germline, CDR1 is SGHTA and CDR2 FQGNSA. The V end was cut by 0 bases, the J end by 3 bases, with 16 bases between. The DNA of the CDR3 is TGTGCCAGCAGCTTAGCCCAAGACAGGCCCCCAACAGATACGCAGTATTTT. This translates into CASSLAQDRPPTDTQYF.